One and the same sample provided the 24 T cell receptor beta chains below, sequenced in a study of blood T cell repertoires in COVID-19. Clones were read by immunoSEQ multiplex PCR, and TCRdb kept only the in-frame ones, dropping some. The table lists about 130,000 clones, around 81% of them singletons, with about 11% in the top ten. Specimen: peripheral blood. These receptors were collected from a man aged 55 to 69 with acute or convalescent COVID-19.

This chain uses TRBV3-1 (or the pseudogene TRBV3-2) with TRBJ2-7; TRBD1 matches at 9 bases. This CDR3 is 15 amino acids long. Unmatched junction bases numbered 9, after V lost 4 bases and J lost 5 bases. The germline gives CDR1 LGHDT, CDR2 YNNKEL (reference sequence). CDR3 sequence: CASSLSGTGIDEQYF. The CDR3 DNA sequence: TGTGCCAGCAGCCTCTCGGGGACAGGGATTGACGAGCAGTACTTC.

The chain has TRBV24-1 and TRBJ2-1; D possibly corresponds to TRBD2 (6 bases). Germline CDR1 is KGHDR and CDR2 is SFDVKD. The CDR3 contains 16 residues. Between the trimmed V and J ends, which lost 3 bases and 9 bases, there was a span of 20 bases. The CDR3 here is CATSDEPGLSSREQFF. The CDR3 DNA reads as TGTGCCACCAGTGATGAACCGGGACTTTCCAGTCGTGAGCAGTTCTTC.

The chain couples TRBV6-5 to TRBJ1-2; TRBD1 matches 7 bases. The V segment lost 6 bases and the J segment 9 bases; nucleotides outside the gene matches: 7. This CDR3 spans 12 amino acids. Germline loops: CDR1 MNHEY, CDR2 SVGAGI. CDR3 DNA: TGTGCCAGCAGCCAGACAGGGACTCGCTACACCTTC. Residues: CASSQTGTRYTF.

This clone appeared once. This chain connects TRBV4-2 to TRBJ2-7; 8 nucleotides align to TRBD1. CDR3 length: 16 residues. CDR1 and CDR2 (germline): LGHNA, YNFKEQ. Germline trimming cut 3 bases from V and 2 bases from J; bases unmatched to any gene: 9. Here the CDR3 reads CASSQLTGGFTYEQYF. CDR3 coding DNA: TGTGCCAGCAGCCAGCTCACAGGGGGGTTTACCTACGAGCAGTACTTC.

The chain uses TRBV11-2 and TRBJ2-7; D is possibly TRBD2 (5 bases). Germline V gene lookup returns CDR1 SGHAT and CDR2 FQNNGV. The length of the CDR3 is 15 residues. The V end was cut by 3 bases, the J end by 5 bases, with 17 bases between. The CDR3 region has the DNA TGTGCCAGCAGCTTCTGGAGGAGTGGGTCGGACGAGCAGTACTTC. Translated: CASSFWRSGSDEQYF.

The rearrangement joins TRBV5-1 to TRBJ2-2; the match to TRBD2 covers 12 bases. The V gene's germline CDR1 is SGHRS and CDR2 YFSETQ. With V trimmed by 5 bases and J by 7 bases, 12 bases remained unmatched. The CDR3 loop spans 17 amino acids. CDR3 protein: CASRVLAGGPSVGELFF. The CDR3 bases are TGCGCCAGCAGGGTCCTAGCGGGAGGGCCGTCGGTCGGGGAGCTGTTTTTT. Filled out from reference TRBV5-1 and TRBJ2-2, the complete variable domain reads KAGVTQTPRYLIKTRGQQVTLSCSPISGHRSVSWYQQTPGQGLQFLFEYFSETQRNKGNFPGRFSGRQFSNSRSEMNVSTLELGDSALYLCASRVLAGGPSVGELFFGEGSRLTVL.

This chain links TRBV6-6 with TRBJ1-2, with 7 bases that match TRBD1. CDR3 length equals 16 residues. Germline CDR1 reads MNHNY; CDR2 reads SVGAGI (reference sequence). After removal of 5 bases from V and 0 bases from J, the junction contained 9 bases not matched to a gene. This CDR3 reads CASSPRTGTANYGYTF. The CDR3 DNA reads as TGTGCCAGCAGTCCACGTACCGGGACAGCTAACTATGGCTACACCTTC.

The chain has TRBV5-1 and TRBJ2-1; 8 nucleotides match TRBD2. CDR1 is SGHRS, CDR2 YFSETQ, per germline. The CDR3 has 16 amino acids. The J segment lost 5 bases and the V segment lost 4 bases, leaving 11 bases of the junction unmatched. CDR3 DNA: TGCGCCAGCAGCCCGCGGGGGGCGGGTTCCGACAATGAGCAGTTCTTC. This codes for CASSPRGAGSDNEQFF.

This clone was detected only once. The rearrangement uses TRBV5-1 and TRBJ2-2, with D maybe TRBD1 (5 bases). Germline CDR1 and CDR2: SGHRS and YFSETQ. The CDR3 sequence is 14 residues long. Trimming cost V 3 bases and J 4 bases, with 10 bases left between them. The CDR3, as DNA: TGCGCCAGCAGCTCCTCTAGGGGCACCGGGGAGCTGTTTTTT. Amino acid sequence: CASSSSRGTGELFF.

The gene calls are TRBV18 and TRBJ1-1, with a tentative D call TRBD1 (5 bases). V dropped 3 bases and J dropped 3 bases, with 14 bases sitting between them. Germline loops: CDR1 KGHSH, CDR2 LQKENI. The CDR3 totals 15 residues. This CDR3 is CASSPTAGRDTEAFF. The CDR3 DNA is TGTGCCAGCTCACCTACTGCAGGGAGGGACACTGAAGCTTTCTTT.

The chain links TRBV4-2 to TRBJ2-3, with 9 bases fitting TRBD2. CDR3 size: 14 residues. The germline CDR1 and CDR2 sequences are LGHNA and YNFKEQ. V was pared by 3 bases and J by 4 bases, with 2 bases of the junction left unmatched. The CDR3 nucleotides are TGTGCCAGCAGCCAGGGACTAGCAGCAGATACGCAGTATTTT. Protein product: CASSQGLAADTQYF.

The chain links TRBV21-1 to TRBJ2-7; no DNA check was done on the table's D call, TRBD1. TRBV21-1 is a documented pseudogene. The CDR3 is 15 amino acids. Here the CDR3 reads CASSTERDSSYEQYF. The CDR3, as DNA: TGTGCCAGCAGCACCGAAAGGGACAGTTCCTACGAGCAGTACTTC.

The V call is TRBV27, the J call TRBJ2-2, with D possibly matching TRBD2 (6 bases). Germline lookup yields CDR1 MNHEY and CDR2 SMNVEV (reference sequence). The CDR3 contains 14 residues. Trimming removed 8 bases at V and 5 bases at J, with 15 bases between. The CDR3 here is CASRNHRETGELFF. CDR3 DNA sequence: TGTGCCAGCCGCAACCACCGGGAGACCGGGGAGCTGTTTTTT.

J is TRBJ1-6 and V is TRBV5-6, with 8 bases lining up with TRBD1. With 3 bases clipped from V and 10 bases from J, the junction kept 9 bases outside the gene matches. Germline V gives CDR1 SGHDT, CDR2 YYEEEE. The CDR3 is made up of 15 amino acids. CDR3 region: CASSSNTGGSSPLHF. The CDR3 nucleotides are TGTGCCAGCAGCTCCAATACAGGGGGATCCTCACCCCTCCACTTT.

J is TRBJ2-2 and V is TRBV27; 8 positions match TRBD1. J was trimmed by 4 bases and V by 5 bases; bases with no gene match: 12. The CDR3 sequence is 17 residues long. CDR1 is MNHEY and CDR2 is SMNVEV in the germline V gene (reference sequence). This chain's CDR3 is CASSQPRTGPLTGELFF. The CDR3 DNA sequence: TGTGCCAGCAGTCAACCGCGGACAGGGCCCCTCACCGGGGAGCTGTTTTTT.

The chain carries TRBV19 and TRBJ1-3; TRBD1 matches at 7 bases. The CDR3 contains 13 residues. Trimming took 5 bases from V and 7 from J; bases not matched to a gene: 5. CDR1 and CDR2 from the germline V gene are LNHDA and SQIVND (reference sequence). The chain's CDR3 is CASSPPGQNTIYF. Here the CDR3 DNA reads TGTGCCAGTAGTCCCCCGGGACAGAACACCATATATTTT.

The rearrangement uses TRBV29-1 and TRBJ1-1; possibly TRBD1 for D (5 bases). This CDR3 is built from 13 residues. From germline, CDR1 is SQVTM and CDR2 ANQGSEA. The germline V and J ends were trimmed by 6 bases and 6 bases, with 17 bases remaining between them. The CDR3 protein is CSVLGPLRAEAFF. CDR3 coding DNA: TGCAGCGTGCTCGGACCGCTCAGGGCTGAAGCTTTCTTT. The variable domain in full, completed from reference TRBV29-1 and TRBJ1-1, reads SAVISQKPSRDICQRGTSLTIQCQVDSQVTMMFWYRQQPGQSLTLIATANQGSEATYESGFVIDKFPISRPNLTFSTLTVSNMSPEDSSIYLCSVLGPLRAEAFFGQGTRLTVV.

This chain uses TRBV5-1 with TRBJ1-5; no clear D. V was cut by 4 bases and J by 4 bases, with 18 bases left in between. The length of the CDR3 is 16 residues. Germline V gene data show CDR1 as SGHRS and CDR2 as YFSETQ. This CDR3 reads CASSPGEGGINQPQHF. DNA for the CDR3: TGCGCCAGCAGCCCTGGGGAGGGAGGCATTAATCAGCCCCAGCATTTT.

This chain joins TRBV5-1 and TRBJ1-5; D call uncertain. The CDR3 is made up of 14 amino acids. V lost 5 bases to trimming and J lost 6 bases, with 15 bases between them. Germline-derived CDR1 and CDR2 are SGHRS and YFSETQ. CDR3 residues: CASRVGSDTQPQHF. The DNA for the CDR3 is TGCGCCAGCAGGGTAGGCAGCGATACTCAGCCCCAGCATTTT. The whole variable domain, filled in from reference TRBV5-1 and TRBJ1-5, reads KAGVTQTPRYLIKTRGQQVTLSCSPISGHRSVSWYQQTPGQGLQFLFEYFSETQRNKGNFPGRFSGRQFSNSRSEMNVSTLELGDSALYLCASRVGSDTQPQHFGDGTRLSIL.

The rearrangement joins TRBV28 to TRBJ2-7, with 10 bases identical to TRBD1. J gave up 6 bases and V 2 bases, and 13 bases lay outside the gene matches. The CDR3 loop spans 17 amino acids. Germline CDR1 and CDR2: MDHEN and SYDVKM. CDR3 in amino acids: CASSLRTAGTGVGEQYF. CDR3 sequence (DNA): TGTGCCAGCAGTTTACGTACTGCCGGGACAGGGGTTGGCGAGCAGTACTTC.

This chain joins TRBV7-9 and TRBJ2-1, with 9 bases that match TRBD2. Per germline, CDR1 SEHNR and CDR2 FQNEAQ (reference sequence). V lost 0 bases to trimming and J lost 2 bases; unmatched junction nucleotides: 5. The CDR3 spans 17 residues. DNA for the CDR3: TGTGCCAGCAGCTTAGCAGGTGCTAGCGGGACCTACAATGAGCAGTTCTTC. Its translation: CASSLAGASGTYNEQFF.

This clone was recorded only once. The V gene is TRBV5-1, the J gene TRBJ1-1; D not resolved. Between the trimmed V and J ends, which lost 0 bases and 2 bases, there was a span of 11 bases. The CDR3 covers 15 residues. Per the germline V gene, CDR1 is SGHRS and CDR2 is YFSETQ. This chain's CDR3 is CASSLGVHRNTEAFF. CDR3 nucleotides: TGCGCCAGCAGCTTGGGAGTCCATAGAAACACTGAAGCTTTCTTT.

J is TRBJ1-6 and V is TRBV5-8; D remains ambiguous. With 1 base removed from V and 7 bases from J, the gap between germline ends came to 12 bases. There are 15 residues in the CDR3. Germline V gives CDR1 SGHTS, CDR2 YDEGEE. The CDR3 coding sequence is TGTGCCAGCAGCTTGACTCGGTCGCTGAATTCACCCCTCCACTTT. Its translation is CASSLTRSLNSPLHF.

This clone was detected only a few times. The V gene is TRBV7-9, the J gene TRBJ2-2, with 15 bases matching TRBD2. CDR1 is SEHNR and CDR2 is FQNEAQ in the germline V gene (reference sequence). V lost 4 bases to trimming and J lost 6 bases; unmatched junction nucleotides: 9. This CDR3 has 18 amino acids. For the CDR3, the DNA is TGTGCCAGCAGCTCGCCGAGGGGACTAGCGGGAGGATCCGGGGAGCTGTTTTTT. The encoded protein is CASSSPRGLAGGSGELFF. Together with reference TRBV7-9 and TRBJ2-2, the CDR3 gives the full variable domain: DTGVSQNPRHKITKRGQNVTFRCDPISEHNRLYWYRQTLGQGPEFLTYFQNEAQLEKSRLLSDRFSAERPKGSFSTLEIQRTEQGDSAMYLCASSSPRGLAGGSGELFFGEGSRLTVL.